These 22 T cell receptor beta chains were all obtained from the same sample, sequenced in a study of tumor-infiltrating lymphocytes in localized non-small cell lung cancer. Repertoires were generated with immunoSEQ multiplex PCR, while TCRdb's copy carries only in-frame clones and drops some. The sample lists about 12,000 clones, 75% to 90% seen once, with roughly 3.7% in the top ten. The sample taken for sequencing was uninvolved lung tissue not adjacent to the tumor. The receptors come from a human donor with non-small cell lung cancer.

This clone appeared once. V is TRBV18 and J is TRBJ2-7; D is uncertain. Trimming removed 5 bases from V and 3 bases from J, with 8 bases in between. The germline V gene has CDR1 KGHSH and CDR2 LQKENI. The CDR3 loop spans 12 amino acids. In DNA form, the CDR3 reads TGTGCCAGCTCAGGCAGAAACTACGAGCAGTACTTC. It yields the protein CASSGRNYEQYF.

The chain carries TRBV2 and TRBJ1-6, with a weak D call TRBD1 (5 bases). CDR1 and CDR2 from the germline V gene are SNHLY and FYNNEI. The CDR3 consists of 15 residues. The germline V and J ends were trimmed by 4 bases and 5 bases, with 12 bases remaining between them. Written as DNA, the CDR3 is TGTGCCAGCAGTGTCTCCCAGGGTAATAATTCACCCCTCCACTTT. Its translation is CASSVSQGNNSPLHF.

This clone was counted a single time. In DNA form, the CDR3 reads TGTGCCAGTAGTCCCCGGACAGGGGGTGGCTATGGCTACACCTTC. Encoded protein: CASSPRTGGGYGYTF. This chain connects TRBV19 to TRBJ1-2, with TRBD1 matching 10 bases. V gave up 5 bases and J gave up 4 bases; unmatched junction bases: 7. The CDR3 spans 15 residues. Germline CDR1 and CDR2: LNHDA and SQIVND (reference sequence).

The chain recombines TRBV20-1 with TRBJ2-7; possible D gene TRBD1, 5 bases. Germline V CDR1 and CDR2: DFQATT, SNEGSKA (reference sequence). V lost 3 bases and J lost 6, with 6 bases in between. The CDR3 spans 10 residues. CDR3 in amino acids: CSASDSEQYF. The CDR3 nucleotides are TGCAGTGCTAGTGACAGCGAGCAGTACTTC.

V and J are TRBV5-1 and TRBJ1-4; 10 bases are a match to TRBD1. CDR1 is SGHRS, CDR2 YFSETQ, per germline. This CDR3 comprises 15 residues. J was trimmed by 7 bases and V by 0 bases; bases with no gene match: 3. CDR3: CASSLETGGGEKLFF. As DNA, the CDR3 is TGCGCCAGCAGCTTGGAGACAGGGGGCGGTGAAAAACTGTTTTTT.

This chain uses TRBV5-4 with TRBJ2-7; a weak D match, TRBD2 (7 bases). The CDR3 consists of 13 residues. Trimming pared 4 bases from V and 5 bases from J, leaving 13 bases between. CDR1 and CDR2 (germline): SGHNT, YYREEE (reference sequence). DNA of the CDR3: TGTGCCAGCAGCCGGGGGGCTAGCAACGAGCAGTACTTC. This codes for CASSRGASNEQYF.

The CDR3 DNA is TGTGCCATCAGTGATGTGGGGCAGGGGGCACTCTTCGATGCGGCTTTCTTT. It codes for CAISDVGQGALFDAAFF. This chain links TRBV10-3 with TRBJ1-1; 8 bases fit TRBD1. This CDR3 is built from 17 residues. V shed 3 bases and J 11 bases; nucleotides not matched to a gene: 20. In germline, CDR1 is ENHRY, CDR2 SYGVKD.

This clone was counted a few times. The chain links TRBV2 to TRBJ1-1; D might be TRBD1 (6 bases). CDR1 is SNHLY and CDR2 is FYNNEI in the germline V gene. CDR3 length equals 12 residues. The ends were cut back, 6 bases at V and 3 bases at J, with 8 bases in the middle. CDR3 loop: CASRQGYTEAFF. In DNA form, the CDR3 reads TGTGCCAGCAGACAGGGATACACTGAAGCTTTCTTT.

The chain employs TRBV5-1 and TRBJ2-5; TRBD2 is a possible D gene (6 bases). CDR3 length: 10 amino acids. Per the germline V gene, CDR1 is SGHRS and CDR2 is YFSETQ. V dropped 10 bases and J dropped 9 bases, with 13 bases sitting between them. CDR3 amino acids: CADYWRAQYF. The CDR3, as DNA: TGCGCCGACTATTGGAGGGCCCAGTACTTC. Full variable domain (remainder filled in from reference TRBV5-1 and TRBJ2-5): KAGVTQTPRYLIKTRGQQVTLSCSPISGHRSVSWYQQTPGQGLQFLFEYFSETQRNKGNFPGRFSGRQFSNSRSEMNVSTLELGDSALYLCADYWRAQYFGPGTRLLVL.

The CDR3, as DNA: TGCAGCGGTGGGTCCCGCACCGGGGAGCTGTTTTTT. This sequence encodes CSGGSRTGELFF. This chain links TRBV29-1 with TRBJ2-2; D unresolved. V lost 7 bases, J lost 4 bases, and 10 bases lay in between. This CDR3 region has 12 residues. Germline assignment: CDR1 SQVTM and CDR2 ANQGSEA.

The chain has TRBV19 and TRBJ1-5; the D gene is possibly TRBD1 (5 bases). The CDR3 covers 15 residues. Trimming shortened V by 7 bases and J by 2 bases, and 15 bases separated the two germline ends. Per germline, CDR1 LNHDA and CDR2 SQIVND (reference sequence). The CDR3 reads CASNGEGYGNQPQHF. CDR3 bases: TGTGCCAGTAACGGAGAGGGGTATGGCAATCAGCCCCAGCATTTT.

The V gene is TRBV30, the J gene TRBJ1-6; no firm D call. The V and J ends lost 3 bases and 5 bases respectively, with 8 bases between them. The V gene's germline CDR1 is GTSNPN and CDR2 SVGIG (reference sequence). The CDR3 sequence is 13 residues long. The CDR3 spells CAWRAQNNSPLHF. In DNA form, the CDR3 reads TGTGCCTGGAGAGCGCAGAATAATTCACCCCTCCACTTT.

The chain is built from TRBV10-2 and TRBJ2-7; D remains unclear. The germline V gene has CDR1 WSHSY and CDR2 SAAADI. Trimming stripped 3 bases from V and 4 bases from J, with 16 bases between. This CDR3 comprises 15 residues. CDR3 coding DNA: TGCGCCAGCAGTGATTCCGAGAGGTTAGAATACGAGCAGTACTTC. This translates into CASSDSERLEYEQYF.

V gene TRBV11-2 combines with J gene TRBJ2-7; 9 bases line up with TRBD1. The length of the CDR3 is 15 residues. Germline V lookup: CDR1 SGHAT, CDR2 FQNNGV. Trimming cost V 6 bases and J 3 bases; bases outside gene matches: 9. The CDR3 protein is CASRKPGQGSYEQYF. The DNA for the CDR3 is TGTGCCAGCAGGAAACCGGGACAGGGCAGCTACGAGCAGTACTTC.

This chain uses TRBV29-1 with TRBJ1-1; D unclear. V lost 3 bases and J lost 0, with 8 bases in between. The CDR3 contains 13 residues. The germline V gene has CDR1 SQVTM and CDR2 ANQGSEA. DNA for the CDR3: TGCAGCGTTGATCTCGTGGTGAACACTGAAGCTTTCTTT. Its protein is CSVDLVVNTEAFF.

The chain has TRBV6-1 and TRBJ1-6; 8 bases fit TRBD1. V trimming: 8 bases; J trimming: 13 bases; junction bases outside the gene matches: 10. There are 13 residues in the CDR3. Germline CDR1 reads MNHNS; CDR2 reads SASEGT. CDR3 sequence reads: CASVGQENWPLHF. CDR3 bases: TGTGCCAGCGTGGGACAGGAAAATTGGCCCCTCCACTTT.

The chain links TRBV19 to TRBJ1-2, with TRBD1 as a possible D gene (6 bases). Germline V CDR1 and CDR2: LNHDA, SQIVND (reference sequence). The ends were cut back, 4 bases at V and 0 bases at J, with 12 bases in the middle. The CDR3 runs 15 residues. In DNA, the CDR3 is TGTGCCAGTAGTACAACGGACAGTGCTAACTATGGCTACACCTTC. As protein: CASSTTDSANYGYTF.

The chain uses TRBV5-6 and TRBJ2-1; 10 positions match TRBD2. Trimming at V came to 3 bases and at J to 8 bases, leaving 8 bases not matched to a gene. The germline gives CDR1 SGHDT, CDR2 YYEEEE. The CDR3 extends over 15 amino acids. The chain's CDR3 is CASSSEREGVHEQFF. The CDR3 DNA follows: TGTGCCAGCAGCTCGGAGCGGGAGGGAGTCCATGAGCAGTTCTTC.

The J gene is TRBJ1-3, the V gene TRBV25-1; the match to TRBD1 covers 10 bases. The CDR3 has 16 amino acids. V was pared by 4 bases and J by 4 bases, with 7 bases of the junction left unmatched. The V gene's germline CDR1 is MGHDK and CDR2 SYGVNS. The CDR3 loop is CASSGAGTGVGNTIYF. CDR3 DNA: TGTGCCAGCAGTGGGGCTGGGACAGGGGTGGGAAACACCATATATTTT.

V and J are TRBV30 and TRBJ2-2; D is undetermined. V shed 1 base and J shed 6 bases, with 12 bases lying between them. The CDR3 sequence is 14 residues long. CDR1 and CDR2 from the germline V gene are GTSNPN and SVGIG (reference sequence). The CDR3 sequence is CAWSGFRVSGELFF. The DNA of the CDR3 is TGTGCCTGGAGTGGTTTTCGTGTCTCCGGGGAGCTGTTTTTT.

The V and J genes are TRBV5-1 and TRBJ1-2, with 8 bases fitting TRBD1. The CDR3 loop spans 14 amino acids. Germline V gives CDR1 SGHRS, CDR2 YFSETQ. Unmatched junction bases numbered 9, after V lost 7 bases and J lost 4 bases. The CDR3 sequence: CASGSGQGIYGYTF. CDR3 DNA sequence: TGCGCCAGCGGGTCCGGACAGGGTATCTATGGCTACACCTTC.

This chain uses TRBV5-1 with TRBJ2-3; D unclear. Germline assignment: CDR1 SGHRS and CDR2 YFSETQ. V lost 4 bases and J 1 base, leaving 4 bases between the germline ends. The CDR3 contains 12 residues. As DNA, the CDR3 is TGCGCCAGCAGCAGGGGCACAGATACGCAGTATTTT. Its translation: CASSRGTDTQYF.